The text below deals with one TCR beta chain. This sample was included in a study of blood T cell repertoires in COVID-19. The CDR3 runs 15 residues. Losses at the gene ends were 4 bases for V and 0 bases for J; bases not matched to a gene: 4. The germline V gene has CDR1 LNHDA and CDR2 SQIVND (reference sequence). The repertoire was sequenced with immunoSEQ multiplex PCR; TCRdb's copy has only in-frame clones and lacks some. The table includes 150,000 to 200,000 clones, more than 65% detected once. Symptom resolution, clearance, or two negative PCRs marked the recovered donors of Cohort 3. The genes are TRBV19 and TRBJ2-3, with 7 nucleotides matching TRBD1. This TCR came from a man between 50 and 59 years old who had recovered from COVID-19. Sequencing used PBMCs or T cells enriched from blood (not recorded which). CDR3 protein: CASSKTGSSTDTQYF. Written as DNA, the CDR3 is TGTGCCAGTAGTAAGACAGGGTCTAGCACAGATACGCAGTATTTT.